The 28 T cell receptor beta chains reported below all come from one sample, sequenced in a study of blood T cell repertoires in COVID-19. TCRdb's copy holds only in-frame clones and misses some; the assay was immunoSEQ multiplex PCR. The sample consists of 200,000 to 250,000 clones, almost 90% of them appearing once. Sequenced input: peripheral blood. The receptors come from an older woman with acute or convalescent COVID-19.

This clone has just one count. The genes are TRBV28 and TRBJ1-5, with D uncertain. CDR1 and CDR2 (germline): MDHEN, SYDVKM. CDR3 size: 12 residues. Trimming took off 7 bases at V and 7 bases at J, with 11 bases between the two ends. CDR3 amino acids: CASTQARQPQHF. The DNA of the CDR3 is TGTGCCAGCACTCAGGCAAGGCAGCCCCAGCATTTT. Variable domain in full (rest from reference TRBV28 and TRBJ1-5): DVKVTQSSRYLVKRTGEKVFLECVQDMDHENMFWYRQDPGLGLRLIYFSYDVKMKEKGDIPEGYSVSREKKERFSLILESASTNQTSMYLCASTQARQPQHFGDGTRLSIL.

V and J are TRBV7-3 and TRBJ2-3, with 7 bases that match TRBD1. Germline V gene data show CDR1 as SGHTA and CDR2 as FQGTGA. V was pared by 5 bases and J by 4 bases, with 6 bases of the junction left unmatched. The length of the CDR3 is 14 residues. The CDR3 region is CASSPGQIPDTQYF. CDR3 nucleotides: TGTGCCAGCAGCCCGGGACAGATTCCAGATACGCAGTATTTT.

This chain connects TRBV6-4 to TRBJ2-1, with TRBD2 matching 10 bases. The germline V gene encodes CDR1 MRHNA and CDR2 SNTAGT. The junction had 6 bases not matched to a gene; V was cut back by 3 bases and J by 4 bases. The CDR3 extends over 16 amino acids. CDR3 coding DNA: TGTGCCAGCAGTGATGGGCTAGCGGGGGATTACAATGAGCAGTTCTTC. The encoded protein is CASSDGLAGDYNEQFF.

About this clone itself: Relative to the germline gene, one junction end is altered; a read error may explain this. The rearrangement links TRBV2 to TRBJ1-6; D is ambiguous. This CDR3 contains 13 residues. CDR1 SNHLY and CDR2 FYNNEI come from the germline V gene. CDR3 loop: CASGDGGHSPLHF. For the CDR3, the DNA is TGTGCCAGCGGTGACGGAGGGCACTCACCCCTCCACTTT. The complete variable domain, with remaining parts taken from reference TRBV2 and TRBJ1-6, reads EPEVTQTPSHQVTQMGQEVILRCVPISNHLYFYWYRQILGQKVEFLVSFYNNEISEKSEIFDDQFSVERPDGSNFTLKIRSTKLEDSAMYFCASGDGGHSPLHFGNGTRLTVT.

This sequence joins TRBV4-3 and TRBJ2-5; a weak D match, TRBD2 (5 bases). Germline loops: CDR1 LGHNA, CDR2 YSLEER. The V end was cut by 0 bases, the J end by 4 bases, with 9 bases between. The CDR3 contains 14 residues. CDR3 in DNA: TGCGCCAGCAGCCAAGATTCGGGGTTAGAGACCCAGTACTTC. Encoded protein: CASSQDSGLETQYF.

This chain uses TRBV6-4 with TRBJ2-1; 8 bases align to TRBD2. Germline assignment: CDR1 MRHNA and CDR2 SNTAGT. V dropped 8 bases and J dropped 4; count of bases not matched to a gene: 10. The CDR3 runs to 15 residues. Written as DNA, the CDR3 is TGTGCCAGCGGCGGCACTGCGGGGGGATACAATGAGCAGTTCTTC. Residues: CASGGTAGGYNEQFF.

The chain uses TRBV27 and TRBJ2-7, with 9 bases fitting TRBD1. V shed 8 bases, J shed 2 bases, and the junction held 1 base outside the gene matches. The CDR3 spans 12 residues. The V gene's germline CDR1 is MNHEY and CDR2 SMNVEV (reference sequence). The CDR3 nucleotides are TGTGCCAGCGGGACAGGGACCTACGAGCAGTACTTC. It encodes CASGTGTYEQYF.

The chain employs TRBV24-1 and TRBJ2-1, with 9 bases aligning to TRBD1. V lost 3 bases, J lost 4 bases, and 6 bases stayed unmatched. The CDR3 totals 16 residues. Germline V gene sequence: CDR1 KGHDR, CDR2 SFDVKD. This chain's CDR3 is CATSDPGGQGYNEQFF. CDR3 nucleotides: TGTGCCACCAGTGATCCCGGAGGACAGGGGTACAATGAGCAGTTCTTC.

This chain links TRBV7-2 with TRBJ1-4, with 8 bases aligning to TRBD1. Germline V CDR1 and CDR2: SGHTA, FQGNSA. With V trimmed by 6 bases and J by 7 bases, 10 bases remained unmatched. This CDR3 is 15 amino acids long. As DNA, the CDR3 is TGTGCCAGCAGTACCGGACAGGGATGGAGTGAAAAACTGTTTTTT. Translation: CASSTGQGWSEKLFF.

The V call is TRBV19, the J call TRBJ2-1; 9 bases fit TRBD1. CDR3 length: 16 amino acids. The germline CDR1 and CDR2 sequences are LNHDA and SQIVND (reference sequence). J gave up 5 bases and V 1 base, and 6 bases lay outside the gene matches. The CDR3 bases are TGTGCCAGTAGTATAGTACAGGGGGCGTCTAACAATGAGCAGTTCTTC. Encoded protein: CASSIVQGASNNEQFF.

CDR3 coding DNA: TGCGCCAGTACTCCGGGACAGGGTCCAAATTCACCCCTCCACTTT. Its protein product is CASTPGQGPNSPLHF. The chain couples TRBV4-1 to TRBJ1-6; 9 bases match TRBD1. After removal of 9 bases from V and 7 bases from J, the junction contained 10 bases not matched to a gene. The CDR3 loop spans 15 amino acids. CDR1 MGHRA and CDR2 YSYEKL come from the germline V gene.

This rearrangement joins TRBV28 to TRBJ1-2; maybe TRBD1 (6 bases). Trimming pared 11 bases from V and 8 bases from J, leaving 21 bases between. CDR1 is MDHEN and CDR2 is SYDVKM in the germline V gene. The CDR3 sequence is 13 residues long. The DNA for the CDR3 is TGTGCCCTAGAGCAGGGTCAGGGGAGAGGCTACACCTTC. Translating it yields CALEQGQGRGYTF.

This chain joins TRBV6-2 or TRBV6-3 and TRBJ1-3, with TRBD1 identical over 7 bases. Looked up from germline, CDR1 is MNHEY and CDR2 is SVGEGT. The ends lost 6 bases at V and 0 bases at J; junction bases unmatched: 5. The CDR3 is 15 residues long. DNA of the CDR3: TGTGCCAGCAGCAGACAGGGATTCTCTGGAAACACCATATATTTT. It specifies CASSRQGFSGNTIYF.

This sequence joins TRBV5-1 and TRBJ2-7, with 7 bases identical to TRBD2. The CDR3 runs to 15 residues. After removal of 4 bases from V and 4 bases from J, the junction contained 11 bases not matched to a gene. The germline V gene encodes CDR1 SGHRS and CDR2 YFSETQ. The CDR3 reads CASSVGLAETYEQYF. CDR3 sequence (DNA): TGCGCCAGCAGCGTCGGGCTAGCGGAGACTTACGAGCAGTACTTC.

The V call is TRBV10-2, the J call TRBJ2-1; TRBD2 aligns across 10 bases. The CDR3 is made up of 14 amino acids. V dropped 8 bases and J dropped 10; count of bases not matched to a gene: 11. Per germline, CDR1 WSHSY and CDR2 SAAADI. The CDR3 region is CASSGVLAGREQFF. CDR3 bases: TGCGCCAGCTCCGGGGTACTAGCGGGGAGGGAGCAGTTCTTC.

The rearrangement uses TRBV6-5 and TRBJ1-2, with 8 bases that match TRBD1. This CDR3 region has 15 residues. The V and J ends lost 6 bases and 6 bases, in that order; junction bases with no gene match: 12. Germline V gene lookup returns CDR1 MNHEY and CDR2 SVGAGI. DNA of the CDR3: TGTGCCAGCAGATCCCCCGGGACAGGTGCCGATGGCTACACCTTC. This codes for CASRSPGTGADGYTF.

The rearrangement joins TRBV28 to TRBJ1-5; D unresolved. CDR3 length equals 12 residues. Looked up from germline, CDR1 is MDHEN and CDR2 is SYDVKM. V gave up 5 bases and J gave up 4 bases, with 6 bases separating them. The CDR3 DNA sequence: TGTGCCAGCAGTCTCTTAAATCAGCCCCAGCATTTT. It translates to CASSLLNQPQHF.

V and J are TRBV19 and TRBJ2-1; D is perhaps TRBD1 (7 bases). The CDR3 spans 17 residues. Looked up from germline, CDR1 is LNHDA and CDR2 is SQIVND (reference sequence). The V and J ends lost 1 base and 2 bases respectively, with 15 bases between them. The CDR3 region has the DNA TGTGCCAGTAGTATAGGGGTTGGAGGGGGCCCCTACAATGAGCAGTTCTTC. Translated, it gives CASSIGVGGGPYNEQFF.

The chain has TRBV18 and TRBJ2-3, with 8 nucleotides matching TRBD2. This CDR3 has 14 residues. With 6 bases clipped from V and 2 bases from J, the junction kept 4 bases outside the gene matches. CDR1 and CDR2 from the germline V gene are KGHSH and LQKENI. The CDR3 coding sequence is TGTGCCAGCTCCCAAGGACTAGCCACAGATACGCAGTATTTT. Its translation: CASSQGLATDTQYF.

J is TRBJ2-5 and V is TRBV5-4; 14 positions agree with TRBD2. Trimming removed 1 base from V and 0 bases from J; junction bases left unmatched: 5. Germline lookup yields CDR1 SGHNT and CDR2 YYREEE (reference sequence). This CDR3 is built from 18 residues. CDR3 coding DNA: TGTGCCAGCAGCTTGCGCCGACTAGCGGGGGGGAACCAAGAGACCCAGTACTTC. This encodes CASSLRRLAGGNQETQYF.

The rearrangement uses TRBV18 and TRBJ2-7; D gene unclear. Per the germline V gene, CDR1 is KGHSH and CDR2 is LQKENI. The germline V and J ends were trimmed by 6 bases and 2 bases, with 8 bases remaining between them. The CDR3 has 12 residues. This CDR3 reads CASSPNTYEQYF. CDR3 DNA: TGTGCCAGCTCCCCTAATACCTACGAGCAGTACTTC.

The chain is built from TRBV6-6 and TRBJ2-5; 10 bases line up with TRBD1. Germline loops: CDR1 MNHNY, CDR2 SVGAGI (reference sequence). The CDR3 covers 16 residues. The trim removed 0 bases at V and 4 bases at J, leaving 5 bases unmatched. The CDR3 here is CASSYSGQGRVETQYF. CDR3 coding DNA: TGTGCCAGCAGTTACTCGGGACAGGGGAGGGTAGAGACCCAGTACTTC.

The gene calls are TRBV12-3 or TRBV12-4 and TRBJ2-3; D unresolved. Trimming shortened V by 7 bases and J by 3 bases, and 5 bases separated the two germline ends. The CDR3 contains 11 residues. This chain's CDR3 is CASTNTDTQYF. In DNA, the CDR3 is TGTGCCAGCACCAATACAGATACGCAGTATTTT.

The chain has TRBV5-1 and TRBJ2-1, with a weak D call TRBD1 (6 bases). The V and J ends lost 0 bases and 4 bases respectively, with 8 bases between them. This CDR3 comprises 14 residues. Germline CDR1 and CDR2: SGHRS and YFSETQ. CDR3 protein: CASSLGQEYNEQFF. The CDR3 region has the DNA TGCGCCAGCAGCTTGGGACAGGAGTACAATGAGCAGTTCTTC. The full variable domain, completed using reference TRBV5-1 and TRBJ2-1, is KAGVTQTPRYLIKTRGQQVTLSCSPISGHRSVSWYQQTPGQGLQFLFEYFSETQRNKGNFPGRFSGRQFSNSRSEMNVSTLELGDSALYLCASSLGQEYNEQFFGPGTRLTVL.

The sample holds one count of this clone. A junction boundary mismatches the germline segment, possibly from a read error. This chain connects TRBV7-7 to TRBJ2-5, with TRBD2 matching 11 bases. Looked up from germline, CDR1 is SSHAT and CDR2 is FNYEAQ (reference sequence). CDR3 length: 17 amino acids. CDR3 region: CASSLGLAGGRQETQYF. The DNA for the CDR3 is TGTGCTAGCAGCTTGGGGCTAGCGGGGGGCCGACAAGAGACCCAGTACTTC.

The chain recombines TRBV7-9 with TRBJ1-2; 9 positions agree with TRBD1. Germline CDR1 and CDR2: SEHNR and FQNEAQ (reference sequence). CDR3 length: 15 amino acids. V shed 5 bases and J 2 bases; nucleotides not matched to a gene: 6. The CDR3 bases are TGTGCCAGCAGCCCTCGGGGGACAGGGAACTATGGCTACACCTTC. This sequence encodes CASSPRGTGNYGYTF.

The chain is built from TRBV7-9 and TRBJ1-5; 8 bases match TRBD1. V shed 10 bases and J 2 bases; nucleotides not matched to a gene: 7. Germline V CDR1 and CDR2: SEHNR, FQNEAQ (reference sequence). The CDR3 loop spans 14 amino acids. The CDR3 here is CAIQGAIGNQPQHF. CDR3 coding DNA: TGTGCCATCCAGGGGGCGATTGGCAATCAGCCCCAGCATTTT. Drawing the rest from reference TRBV7-9 and TRBJ1-5, the complete variable domain is DTGVSQNPRHKITKRGQNVTFRCDPISEHNRLYWYRQTLGQGPEFLTYFQNEAQLEKSRLLSDRFSAERPKGSFSTLEIQRTEQGDSAMYLCAIQGAIGNQPQHFGDGTRLSIL.

This clone appeared once. The CDR3 DNA reads TGCAGCGCCGGACTAGCCCCAGAGACCCAGTACTTC. Translation: CSAGLAPETQYF. The rearrangement links TRBV29-1 to TRBJ2-5; TRBD2 agrees at 8 bases. This CDR3 contains 12 residues. V was clipped by 7 bases and J by 4 bases; unmatched bases: 5. Germline CDR1 and CDR2: SQVTM and ANQGSEA. The entire variable domain, with the rest obtained from reference TRBV29-1 and TRBJ2-5, is as follows: SAVISQKPSRDICQRGTSLTIQCQVDSQVTMMFWYRQQPGQSLTLIATANQGSEATYESGFVIDKFPISRPNLTFSTLTVSNMSPEDSSIYLCSAGLAPETQYFGPGTRLLVL.